This is a list of T cell receptor beta chains from one sample in a study of T cell repertoires in cytomegalovirus infection. The antigens these receptors bind are not known. TCRdb ran MiXCR on the reads and lists one entry per CDR3 protein. Of about 890,000 distinct CDR3 sequences in the sample, 31% were seen once. Sequenced here: cultured CD8+ T cells from PBMCs, sampled from culture after CMV antigen stimulation. Receptor source: a human donor in good health (CMV status not recorded). Some clones in this sample may be carry-over from other donors' samples. Both conserved end residues are trimmed from each CDR3. Fields, in order: V gene, CDR3 protein.

TRBV7-9 | ASSSDTTAT
TRBV7-2 | ASSSSGWRGLNEQF
TRBV9 | ASSPRQGPYGYT
TRBV2 | ASLPQDNEQF
TRBV29-1 | SVDQAGVYEQY
TRBV9 | ASSPRSTGWDEQF
TRBV6-2/TRBV6-3 | ASTHGTLWDYGYT
TRBV27 | ASSYGFRDSPLH
TRBV18 | ASSPVRTGNFNEQF
TRBV4-1 | ASSQAPTGRYNEQF
TRBV4-1 | ASSPGRRHANTGELF
TRBV24-1 | ATSEYNQPQH
TRBV5-4 | ASSLAQGALTEAF
TRBV19 | ASTMGGTGELF
TRBV7-6 | ASSREAGAGANVLT
TRBV6-1 | ASSEGPTGRETQY
TRBV13 | ASSRRQGAYGYT
TRBV27 | ASSPNRFYEQY
TRBV5-1 | ASSLVTLGTEAF
TRBV6-1 | ASSEAQGGWKLF
TRBV7-9 | ASSEGTPNEQF
TRBV4-1 | ASSQVYGGAQETQY
TRBV7-9 | ASPFGDTQY
TRBV12-5 | ASGLTAYEQY
TRBV7-6 | ASSPALGRGRFTEAF
TRBV7-2 | ASSDRRNTEAF
TRBV19 | ATQGGDLNQPQH
TRBV27 | ASSSLKTGGFGEQF
TRBV6-1 | ASSEVPGARYGYT
TRBV6-2/TRBV6-3 | ASSYSSVRTSGKRFTGELF
TRBV27 | ASSPTSGGAVAGELF
TRBV6-2/TRBV6-3 | ASSYSWYQPQH
TRBV7-9 | ASSFVQGTCRDEQY
TRBV7-2 | ASSLLGLPASGELF
TRBV6-6 | ASSYGAPGLWGYT
TRBV4-2 | ASSQERRLAGASDTQY
TRBV28 | ASSSPLAGGPENEQF
TRBV5-4 | ASSLGQGLSGANVLT
TRBV5-4 | ASSPWTSGGSEQY
TRBV20-1 | SASAGTGLGNTEAF
TRBV12-3/TRBV12-4 | ASSLYVEQF
TRBV4-1 | ASSPESNFNTEAF
TRBV6-2/TRBV6-3 | ASSYPRVGETQY
TRBV6-5 | ASSYSERGSYNEQF
TRBV6-2/TRBV6-3 | ASSYLHPRQGAGYT
TRBV28 | ASSLRVTGNTIY
TRBV4-3 | ASSQNRVFEQF
TRBV7-2 | ASSLGASNYGYT
TRBV7-6 | ASSPGDDEKLF
TRBV2 | ARYRHNTIY